The 18 T cell receptor beta chains listed next were all sequenced from one sample in a study of T cell responses to AZD1222 COVID-19 vaccine. Measured with immunoSEQ multiplex PCR; TCRdb has only the in-frame clones, and not every one. The sample holds roughly 120,000 clones, 70% to 90% seen once. The sample consisted of peripheral blood, taken on day 0 of AZD1222 vaccination. The source of these receptors is an adult in good health.

This chain connects TRBV18 to TRBJ2-3, with 8 positions matching TRBD2. V dropped 2 bases and J dropped 2; count of bases not matched to a gene: 6. The CDR3 runs 16 residues. Germline V lookup: CDR1 KGHSH, CDR2 LQKENI. CDR3 nucleotide sequence: TGTGCCAGCTCACCAGTTCAGCGGGAGATCACAGATACGCAGTATTTT. It is translated as CASSPVQREITDTQYF. Based on the CDR3 plus reference TRBV18 and TRBJ2-3, the full variable domain is NAGVMQNPRHLVRRRGQEARLRCSPMKGHSHVYWYRQLPEEGLKFMVYLQKENIIDESGMPKERFSAEFPKEGPSILRIQQVVRGDSAAYFCASSPVQREITDTQYFGPGTRLTVL.

The rearrangement joins TRBV2 to TRBJ1-1; D unresolved. V was shortened by 2 bases and J by 4 bases, with 5 bases between the two germline ends. Looked up from germline, CDR1 is SNHLY and CDR2 is FYNNEI. The CDR3 contains 12 residues. CDR3 region: CASSELRTEAFF. Written as DNA, the CDR3 is TGTGCCAGCAGTGAACTCCGCACTGAAGCTTTCTTT.

The chain couples TRBV4-1 to TRBJ2-6; 10 nucleotides line up with TRBD1. V gave up 2 bases and J gave up 1 base; unmatched junction bases: 8. The CDR3 has 19 residues. Germline V gene sequence: CDR1 MGHRA, CDR2 YSYEKL. The CDR3: CASSQSGTGVSSGANVLTF. CDR3 sequence (DNA): TGCGCCAGCAGCCAATCCGGGACAGGGGTCAGTTCTGGGGCCAACGTCCTGACTTTC.

The chain links TRBV19 to TRBJ1-2; possibly TRBD1 for D (5 bases). CDR3 length: 13 amino acids. Per germline, CDR1 LNHDA and CDR2 SQIVND (reference sequence). Trimming left V 1 base short and J 4 bases short, with 7 bases between. In DNA form, the CDR3 reads TGTGCCAGTAGTATAGGACAGATCTATGGCTACACCTTC. Protein product: CASSIGQIYGYTF.

V gene TRBV24-1 combines with J gene TRBJ2-5; 7 nucleotides match TRBD2. J lost 5 bases, V lost 5 bases, and 4 bases had no gene match. The germline V gene encodes CDR1 KGHDR and CDR2 SFDVKD. This CDR3 is 13 amino acids long. The CDR3 sequence: CATSVGLVETQYF. Here the CDR3 DNA reads TGTGCCACCAGTGTCGGACTAGTGGAGACCCAGTACTTC.

This clone was picked up a small number of times. The CDR3 region is CASRNGGPLEKLFF. CDR3 nucleotide sequence: TGTGCCAGCAGAAACGGAGGGCCCCTTGAAAAACTGTTTTTT. The chain has TRBV2 and TRBJ1-4; D gene ambiguous. The ends were cut back, 6 bases at V and 7 bases at J, with 15 bases in the middle. Germline V gene sequence: CDR1 SNHLY, CDR2 FYNNEI. The CDR3 spans 14 residues.

The J gene is TRBJ1-6, the V gene TRBV30; D not resolved. Between the trimmed V and J ends, which lost 0 bases and 2 bases, there was a span of 5 bases. There are 14 residues in the CDR3. Germline loops: CDR1 GTSNPN, CDR2 SVGIG (reference sequence). The CDR3, as DNA: TGTGCCTGGAGTGTATCAGCCTATAATTCACCCCTCCACTTT. It encodes CAWSVSAYNSPLHF.

This sequence joins TRBV11-3 and TRBJ2-4; TRBD2 matches 7 bases. This CDR3 is 13 amino acids long. V trimming: 6 bases; J trimming: 4 bases; junction bases outside the gene matches: 3. CDR1 and CDR2 (germline): SGHNT, YENEEA. The CDR3 bases are TGTGCCAGCAGAAGAGCGGGGAAAAACATTCAGTACTTC. Amino acids: CASRRAGKNIQYF.

The chain recombines TRBV9 with TRBJ2-3, with 14 bases fitting TRBD2. The CDR3 runs 20 residues. Germline values: CDR1 SGDLS, CDR2 YYNGEE. V shed 3 bases and J 0 bases; nucleotides not matched to a gene: 12. In DNA form, the CDR3 reads TGTGCCAGCAGCGCCCGACTAGCGGGAGGGTCCCGTTCTAGCACAGATACGCAGTATTTT. It encodes CASSARLAGGSRSSTDTQYF.

The V and J genes are TRBV6-5 and TRBJ2-1, with 11 bases fitting TRBD2. This CDR3 comprises 15 residues. CDR1 is MNHEY, CDR2 SVGAGI, per germline. V lost 6 bases, J lost 8 bases, and 9 bases stayed unmatched. The CDR3 bases are TGTGCCAGCAGAGCTAGCGGGGGGCGTCGGGATGAGCAGTTCTTC. It encodes CASRASGGRRDEQFF.

The chain has TRBV7-2 and TRBJ1-5, with TRBD1 identical over 7 bases. CDR3 size: 15 residues. Trimming removed 1 base from V and 6 bases from J; junction bases left unmatched: 6. The germline V gene has CDR1 SGHTA and CDR2 FQGNSA. Written as DNA, the CDR3 is TGTGCCAGCAGCTTAGTGAAGGGGGCGGGTCAGCCCCAGCATTTT. This sequence encodes CASSLVKGAGQPQHF.

The J gene is TRBJ2-1, the V gene TRBV20-1; D gene ambiguous. Germline V gene lookup returns CDR1 DFQATT and CDR2 SNEGSKA (reference sequence). The CDR3 loop spans 14 amino acids. The V end was cut by 3 bases, the J end by 0 bases, with 9 bases between. As DNA, the CDR3 is TGCAGTGCTAGTGAGAGGAGCTCCTACAATGAGCAGTTCTTC. Translation gives CSASERSSYNEQFF.

V gene TRBV12-2 combines with J gene TRBJ1-5. TRBV12-2 is a pseudogene locus. The CDR3 loop spans 19 amino acids. CDR3 region: CASRHKEDPPAGTNQPQHF. In DNA, the CDR3 is TGTGCAAGTCGCCATAAAGAAGACCCTCCAGCTGGAACAAATCAGCCCCAGCATTTT.

The V and J genes are TRBV9 and TRBJ2-1; D unresolved. The germline gives CDR1 SGDLS, CDR2 YYNGEE. The CDR3 totals 15 residues. The germline V and J ends were trimmed by 0 bases and 4 bases, with 11 bases remaining between them. CDR3 in amino acids: CASSVGGSTYNEQFF. The CDR3 DNA reads as TGTGCCAGCAGCGTAGGCGGCAGTACGTACAATGAGCAGTTCTTC. The full variable domain, its missing parts supplied by reference TRBV9 and TRBJ2-1, is DSGVTQTPKHLITATGQRVTLRCSPRSGDLSVYWYQQSLDQGLQFLIQYYNGEERAKGNILERFSAQQFPDLHSELNLSSLELGDSALYFCASSVGGSTYNEQFFGPGTRLTVL.

The J gene is TRBJ2-3, the V gene TRBV2; TRBD2 is a possible D gene (7 bases). The CDR3 covers 14 residues. The V and J ends lost 10 bases and 6 bases respectively, with 20 bases between them. CDR1 and CDR2 (germline): SNHLY, FYNNEI. CDR3 amino acids: CATRGAGWADTQYF. The CDR3 region has the DNA TGTGCCACTCGGGGGGCGGGATGGGCCGATACGCAGTATTTT.

The gene calls are TRBV6-5 and TRBJ1-1; D not certain. Germline loops: CDR1 MNHEY, CDR2 SVGAGI. The V and J ends lost 8 bases and 5 bases respectively, with 15 bases between them. The CDR3 runs 13 residues. As DNA, the CDR3 is TGTGCCAGCCCGGACCCCTCGGAAACTGAAGCTTTCTTT. This sequence encodes CASPDPSETEAFF.

This clone was seen a single time. V and J are TRBV5-1 and TRBJ2-1, with D unclear. This CDR3 contains 16 residues. In germline, CDR1 is SGHRS, CDR2 YFSETQ. The V end was cut by 0 bases, the J end by 2 bases, with 12 bases between. DNA of the CDR3: TGCGCCAGCAGCTTGGTCGCAGGTGGAACCTACAATGAGCAGTTCTTC. The encoded protein is CASSLVAGGTYNEQFF.

This clone was seen only a few times. V and J are TRBV4-1 and TRBJ2-5; TRBD1 or TRBD2 may be the D gene (5 bases each). The CDR3 contains 13 residues. V lost 6 bases, J lost 4 bases, and 12 bases lay in between. The germline V gene has CDR1 MGHRA and CDR2 YSYEKL. CDR3 sequence reads: CASSLTEGETQYF. In nucleotides, the CDR3 is TGCGCCAGCAGTCTGACAGAGGGAGAGACCCAGTACTTC.